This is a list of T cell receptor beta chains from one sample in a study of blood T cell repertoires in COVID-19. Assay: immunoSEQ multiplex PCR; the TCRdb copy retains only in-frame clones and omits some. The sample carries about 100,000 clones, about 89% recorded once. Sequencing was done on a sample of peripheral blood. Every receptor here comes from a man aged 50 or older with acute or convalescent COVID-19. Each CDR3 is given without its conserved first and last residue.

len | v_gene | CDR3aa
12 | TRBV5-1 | ASCRGQSDNIQY
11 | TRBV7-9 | ASSRQTNYGYT
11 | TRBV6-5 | ASSRPQGTEAF
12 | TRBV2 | ASPLDSLFNEQF
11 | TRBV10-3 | AISAGTKYEQY
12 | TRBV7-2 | ASSLAGGKEKLF
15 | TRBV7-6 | ASSPGNRRVMGTEAF
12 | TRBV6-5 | ASSYSQVVDTQY
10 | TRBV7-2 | ASSSHNYGYT
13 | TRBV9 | ASTKSQVLEDTQY
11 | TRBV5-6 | ASSPTGYDGYT
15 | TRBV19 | ASSIEASGGVTDTQY
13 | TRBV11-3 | ASSPPAGSGNTIY
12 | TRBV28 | ASKWDGGNQPQH
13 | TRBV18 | ASSPRIVNTGELF
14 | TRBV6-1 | ASSESSGGLGETQY
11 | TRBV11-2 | ASSLSQGHGYT
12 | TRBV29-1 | SVTNSLYQETQY
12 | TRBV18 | ASSPQGAYTEAF
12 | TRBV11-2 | ASSSGGFAYEQY
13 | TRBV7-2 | ASSLGQGRNQPQH
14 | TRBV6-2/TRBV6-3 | ASSYARDYPPDTQY
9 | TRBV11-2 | ASSSTYEQY
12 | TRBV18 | ASSVQGYNSPLH
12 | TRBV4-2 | ASSQGQWSQPQH
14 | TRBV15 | ATSREGRGMGYGYT
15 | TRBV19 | ASSPSSGGMSPGELF
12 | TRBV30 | AWSVPGRNEKLF
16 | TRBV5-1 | ASSLARSLDRDNYGYT
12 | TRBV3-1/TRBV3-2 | ASSERQHNSPLH
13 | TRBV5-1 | ASSLGLAFLNEQF
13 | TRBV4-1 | ASSRAGVSGNTIY
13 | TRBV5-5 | ASSLSAGKAEKLF
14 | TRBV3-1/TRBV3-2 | ASSQDQTLSSNEQF
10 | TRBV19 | ASSPDMGKLF
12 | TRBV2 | ASSYNDMNTEAF
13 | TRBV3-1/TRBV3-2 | ASSQMTGGKYEQY
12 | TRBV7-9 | GSLEGRYTGELF
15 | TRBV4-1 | ASSTTTGGSGANVLT
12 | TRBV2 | ASIGGLGGETQY
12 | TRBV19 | ASSIGRLQETQY
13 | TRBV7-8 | ASSDRTGGKTEAF
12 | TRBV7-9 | ASSGGTAGGGLF
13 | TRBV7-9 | ASSWDIASSDTQY
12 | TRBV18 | ASSRGASYNEQF